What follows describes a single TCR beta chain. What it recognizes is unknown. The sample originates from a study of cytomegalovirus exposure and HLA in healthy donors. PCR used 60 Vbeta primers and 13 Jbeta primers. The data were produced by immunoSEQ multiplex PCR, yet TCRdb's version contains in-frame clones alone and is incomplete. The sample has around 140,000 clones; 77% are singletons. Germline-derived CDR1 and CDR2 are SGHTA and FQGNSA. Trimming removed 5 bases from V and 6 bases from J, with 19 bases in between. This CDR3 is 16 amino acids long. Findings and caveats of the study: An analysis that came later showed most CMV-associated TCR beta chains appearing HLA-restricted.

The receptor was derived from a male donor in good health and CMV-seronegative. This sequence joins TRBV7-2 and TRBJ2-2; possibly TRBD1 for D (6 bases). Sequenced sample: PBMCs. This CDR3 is CASSPRQAPSSGELFF. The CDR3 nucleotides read TGTGCCAGCAGCCCCCGACAGGCCCCTTCCTCCGGGGAGCTGTTTTTT. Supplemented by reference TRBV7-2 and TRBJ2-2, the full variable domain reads GAGVSQSPSNKVTEKGKDVELRCDPISGHTALYWYRQSLGQGLEFLIYFQGNSAPDKSGLPSDRFSAERTGGSVSTLTIQRTQQEDSAVYLCASSPRQAPSSGELFFGEGSRLTVL.